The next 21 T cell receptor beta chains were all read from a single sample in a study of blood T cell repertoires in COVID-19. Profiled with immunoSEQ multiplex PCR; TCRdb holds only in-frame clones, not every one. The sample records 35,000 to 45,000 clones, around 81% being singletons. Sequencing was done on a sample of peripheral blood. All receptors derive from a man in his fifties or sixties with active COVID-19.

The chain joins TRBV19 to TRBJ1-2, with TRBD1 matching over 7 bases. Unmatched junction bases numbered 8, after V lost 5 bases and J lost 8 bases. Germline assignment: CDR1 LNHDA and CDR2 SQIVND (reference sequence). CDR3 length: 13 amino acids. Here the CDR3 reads CASSPRQGRGYTF. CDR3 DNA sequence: TGTGCCAGTAGTCCGCGACAGGGCCGGGGCTACACCTTC.

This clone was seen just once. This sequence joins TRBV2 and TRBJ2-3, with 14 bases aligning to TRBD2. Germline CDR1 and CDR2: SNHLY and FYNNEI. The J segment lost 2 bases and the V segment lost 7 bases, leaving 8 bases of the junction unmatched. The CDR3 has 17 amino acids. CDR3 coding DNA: TGTGCCAGCACGGGACTAGCGGGAGCATGGGACACAGATACGCAGTATTTT. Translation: CASTGLAGAWDTDTQYF.

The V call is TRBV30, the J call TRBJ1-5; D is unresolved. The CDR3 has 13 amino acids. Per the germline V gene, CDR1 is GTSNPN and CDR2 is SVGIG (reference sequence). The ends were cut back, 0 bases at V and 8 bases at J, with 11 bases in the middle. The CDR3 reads CAWSVEEGKPQHF. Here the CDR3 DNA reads TGTGCCTGGAGTGTAGAGGAGGGTAAGCCCCAGCATTTT.

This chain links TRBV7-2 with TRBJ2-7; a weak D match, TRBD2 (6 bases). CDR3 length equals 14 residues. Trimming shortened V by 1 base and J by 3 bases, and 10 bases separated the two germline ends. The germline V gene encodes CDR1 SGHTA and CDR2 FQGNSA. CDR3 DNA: TGTGCCAGCAGCTTAGGTCAGGGAGGCTACGAGCAGTACTTC. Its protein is CASSLGQGGYEQYF.

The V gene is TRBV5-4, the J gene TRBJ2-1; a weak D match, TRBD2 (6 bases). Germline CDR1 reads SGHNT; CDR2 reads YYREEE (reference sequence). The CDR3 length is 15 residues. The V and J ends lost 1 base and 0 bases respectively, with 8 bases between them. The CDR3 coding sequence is TGTGCCAGCAGCTTGCGGGGGAGCTCCTACAATGAGCAGTTCTTC. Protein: CASSLRGSSYNEQFF.

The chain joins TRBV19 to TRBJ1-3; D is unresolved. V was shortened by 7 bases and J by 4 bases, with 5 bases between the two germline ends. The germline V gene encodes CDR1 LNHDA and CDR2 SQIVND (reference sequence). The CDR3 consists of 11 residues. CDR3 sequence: CASTFGNTIYF. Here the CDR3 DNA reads TGTGCCAGTACCTTCGGAAACACCATATATTTT. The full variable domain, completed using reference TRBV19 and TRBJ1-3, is DGGITQSPKYLFRKEGQNVTLSCEQNLNHDAMYWYRQDPGQGLRLIYYSQIVNDFQKGDIAEGYSVSREKKESFPLTVTSAQKNPTAFYLCASTFGNTIYFGEGSWLTVV.

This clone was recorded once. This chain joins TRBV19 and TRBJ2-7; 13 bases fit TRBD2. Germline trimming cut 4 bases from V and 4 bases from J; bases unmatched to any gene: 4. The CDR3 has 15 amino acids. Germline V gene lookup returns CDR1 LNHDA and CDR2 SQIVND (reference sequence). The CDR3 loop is CASSTGTSGKYEQYF. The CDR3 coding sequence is TGTGCCAGTAGTACGGGGACTAGCGGGAAATACGAGCAGTACTTC.

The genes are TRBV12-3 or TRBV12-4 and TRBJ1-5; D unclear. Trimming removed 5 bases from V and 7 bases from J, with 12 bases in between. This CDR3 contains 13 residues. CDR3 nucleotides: TGTGCCAGCAGTCGGCGGATTGGGCAGCCCCAGCATTTT. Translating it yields CASSRRIGQPQHF.

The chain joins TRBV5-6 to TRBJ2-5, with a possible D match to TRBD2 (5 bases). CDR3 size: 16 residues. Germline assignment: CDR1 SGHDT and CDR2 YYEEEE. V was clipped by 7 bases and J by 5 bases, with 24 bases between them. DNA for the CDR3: TGTGCCAGCGGCGAGGTCGGTCAGGACGGCGGGGAGACCCAGTACTTC. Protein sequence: CASGEVGQDGGETQYF.

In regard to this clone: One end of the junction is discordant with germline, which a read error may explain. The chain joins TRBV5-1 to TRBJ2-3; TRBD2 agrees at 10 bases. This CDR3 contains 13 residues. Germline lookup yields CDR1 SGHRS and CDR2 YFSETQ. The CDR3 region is CARSGGGTDTQYF. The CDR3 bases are TGCGCCCGCAGCGGGGGGGGCACAGATACGCAGTATTTT.

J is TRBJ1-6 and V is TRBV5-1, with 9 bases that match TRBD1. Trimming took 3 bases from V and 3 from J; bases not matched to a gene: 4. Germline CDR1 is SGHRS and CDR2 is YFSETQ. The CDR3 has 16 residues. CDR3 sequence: CASSWGQGLYNSPLHF. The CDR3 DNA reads TGCGCCAGCAGCTGGGGACAGGGACTCTATAATTCACCCCTCCACTTT.

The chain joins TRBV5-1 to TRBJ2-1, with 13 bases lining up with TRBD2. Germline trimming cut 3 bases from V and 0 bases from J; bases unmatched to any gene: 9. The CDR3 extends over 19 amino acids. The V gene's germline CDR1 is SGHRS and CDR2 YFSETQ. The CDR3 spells CASSSMTSGGISSYNEQFF. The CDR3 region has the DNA TGCGCCAGCAGCTCTATGACTAGCGGGGGGATTAGCTCCTACAATGAGCAGTTCTTC.

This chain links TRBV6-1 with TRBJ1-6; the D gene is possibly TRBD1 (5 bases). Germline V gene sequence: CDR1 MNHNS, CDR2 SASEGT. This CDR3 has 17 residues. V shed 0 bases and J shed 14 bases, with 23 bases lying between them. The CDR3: CASSEALQGSSGRALHF. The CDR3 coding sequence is TGTGCCAGCAGTGAAGCGCTTCAGGGATCCTCAGGACGAGCCCTCCACTTT.

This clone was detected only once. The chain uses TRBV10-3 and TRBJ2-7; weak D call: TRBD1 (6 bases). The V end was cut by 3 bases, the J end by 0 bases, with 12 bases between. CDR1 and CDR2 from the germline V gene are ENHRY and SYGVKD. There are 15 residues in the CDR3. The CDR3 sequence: CAISEIQGRSYEQYF. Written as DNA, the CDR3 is TGTGCCATCAGTGAAATACAGGGTCGCTCCTACGAGCAGTACTTC.

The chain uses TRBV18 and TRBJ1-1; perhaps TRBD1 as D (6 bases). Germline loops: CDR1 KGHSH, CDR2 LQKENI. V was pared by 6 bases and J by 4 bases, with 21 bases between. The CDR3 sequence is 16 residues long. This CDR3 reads CASSQRQELSGTEAFF. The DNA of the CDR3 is TGTGCCAGCTCCCAAAGACAGGAACTATCGGGCACTGAAGCTTTCTTT.

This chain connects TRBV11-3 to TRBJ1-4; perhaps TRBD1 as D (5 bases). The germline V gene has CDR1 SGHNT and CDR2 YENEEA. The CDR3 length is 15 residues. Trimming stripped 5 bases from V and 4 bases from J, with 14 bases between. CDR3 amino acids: CASSRRQNFNEKLFF. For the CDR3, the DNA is TGTGCCAGCAGCCGTCGACAGAACTTTAATGAAAAACTGTTTTTT.

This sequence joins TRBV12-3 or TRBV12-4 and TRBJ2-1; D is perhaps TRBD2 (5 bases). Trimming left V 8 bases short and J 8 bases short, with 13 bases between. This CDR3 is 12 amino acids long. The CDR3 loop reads CASCAGVHEQFF. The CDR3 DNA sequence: TGTGCCAGCTGCGCCGGGGTACATGAGCAGTTCTTC.

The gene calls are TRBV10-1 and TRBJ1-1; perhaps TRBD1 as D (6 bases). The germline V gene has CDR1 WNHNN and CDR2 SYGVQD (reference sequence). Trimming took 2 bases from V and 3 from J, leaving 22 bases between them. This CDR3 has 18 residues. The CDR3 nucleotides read TGCGCCAGCAGTGAGCCAGAGGGCAGGGGAAGTTGGGACACTGAAGCTTTCTTT. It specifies CASSEPEGRGSWDTEAFF.

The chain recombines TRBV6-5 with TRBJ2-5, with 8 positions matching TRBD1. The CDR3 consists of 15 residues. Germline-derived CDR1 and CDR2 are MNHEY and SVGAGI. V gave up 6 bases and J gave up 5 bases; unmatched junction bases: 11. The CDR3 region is CASRGDRLDGETQYF. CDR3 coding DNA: TGTGCCAGCAGAGGGGACAGGCTCGACGGGGAGACCCAGTACTTC.

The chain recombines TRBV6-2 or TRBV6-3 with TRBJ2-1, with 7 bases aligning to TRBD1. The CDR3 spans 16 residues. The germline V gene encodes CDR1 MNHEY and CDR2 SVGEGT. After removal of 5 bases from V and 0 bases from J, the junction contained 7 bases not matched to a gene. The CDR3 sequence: CASSDRAPSSYNEQFF. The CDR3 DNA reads TGTGCCAGCAGTGACAGGGCCCCCAGCTCCTACAATGAGCAGTTCTTC.

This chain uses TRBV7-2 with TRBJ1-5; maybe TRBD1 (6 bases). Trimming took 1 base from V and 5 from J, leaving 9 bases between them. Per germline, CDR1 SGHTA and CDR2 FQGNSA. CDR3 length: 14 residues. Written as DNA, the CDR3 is TGTGCCAGCAGCTTAGACAGGGTCTATCAGCCCCAGCATTTT. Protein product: CASSLDRVYQPQHF.